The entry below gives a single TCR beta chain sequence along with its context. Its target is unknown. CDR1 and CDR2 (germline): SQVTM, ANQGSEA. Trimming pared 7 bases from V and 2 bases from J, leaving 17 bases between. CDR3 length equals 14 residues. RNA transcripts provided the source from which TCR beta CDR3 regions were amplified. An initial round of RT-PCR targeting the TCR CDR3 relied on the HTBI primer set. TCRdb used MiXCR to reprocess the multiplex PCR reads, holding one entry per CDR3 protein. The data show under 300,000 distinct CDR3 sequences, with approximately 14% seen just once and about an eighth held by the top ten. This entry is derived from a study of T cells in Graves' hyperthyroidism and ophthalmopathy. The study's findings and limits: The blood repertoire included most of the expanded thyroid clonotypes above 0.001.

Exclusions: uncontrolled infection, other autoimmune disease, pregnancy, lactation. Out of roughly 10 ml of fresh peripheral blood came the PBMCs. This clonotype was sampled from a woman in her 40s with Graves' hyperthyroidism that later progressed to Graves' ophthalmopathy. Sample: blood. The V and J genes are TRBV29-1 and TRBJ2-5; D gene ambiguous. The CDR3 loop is CSAPVSGPQETQYF. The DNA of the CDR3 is TGCAGCGCCCCTGTGTCCGGACCTCAAGAGACCCAGTACTTC.